Listed below are T cell receptor beta chains from one sample, sequenced in a study of blood T cell repertoires in COVID-19. The assay was immunoSEQ multiplex PCR, and TCRdb's table has in-frame clones only and misses some. Of fewer than 350,000 clones listed, 85% are singletons. The source material was PBMCs or T cells enriched from blood (not recorded which). The receptors derive from a woman between 50 and 59 years old who had recovered from COVID-19. The CDR3 runs from the conserved cysteine through the conserved F or W. D genes are given only for firm matches. Part of the rows lack a size; the others show once, few, many or a class for expanded clones.

v_call	j_call	d_call	clone_size	cdr3_aa	cdr3_nt
TRBV29-1	TRBJ1-2	TRBD1	many	CSVEPGQSYGYTF	TGCAGCGTTGAGCCGGGACAGAGTTATGGCTACACCTTC
TRBV28	TRBJ1-1	-	few	CASRLAGASWGTEAFF	TGTGCCAGCAGACTAGCGGGGGCCTCGTGGGGCACTGAAGCTTTCTTT
TRBV28	TRBJ1-2	TRBD1	-	CASSSTGEYGYTF	TGTGCCAGCAGCTCGACAGGGGAGTATGGCTACACCTTC
TRBV6-2/TRBV6-3	TRBJ1-2	-	-	CASSASATFREGYTF	TGTGCCAGCAGCGCCTCTGCCACATTCAGGGAAGGCTACACCTTC
TRBV6-1	TRBJ1-3	-	-	CASSELGGQVGNTIYF	TGTGCCAGCAGTGAATTGGGGGGGCAGGTTGGAAACACCATATATTTT
TRBV19	TRBJ1-1	-	-	CASSSPLGGSATNTEAFF	TGTGCCAGTAGTTCCCCCCTTGGCGGGTCCGCCACGAACACTGAAGCTTTCTTT
TRBV19	TRBJ1-5	-	-	CASSIESLGGAWQPQHF	TGTGCCAGTAGTATAGAATCGTTGGGGGGGGCATGGCAGCCCCAGCATTTT
TRBV3-1/TRBV3-2	TRBJ2-3	TRBD2	once	CASSLGLGGDTQYF	TGTGCCAGCAGCCTGGGACTAGGGGGAGATACGCAGTATTTT
TRBV5-8	TRBJ1-2	-	-	CASSAGNYGYTF	TGTGCCAGCAGTGCAGGAAACTATGGCTACACCTTC
TRBV6-6	TRBJ1-1	-	-	CASSSEYTGNTEAFF	TGTGCCAGCAGCTCCGAATATACAGGGAACACTGAAGCTTTCTTT
TRBV4-1	TRBJ1-1	TRBD1	-	CASSQGQGRWTEAFF	TGCGCCAGCAGCCAAGGACAGGGAAGATGGACTGAAGCTTTCTTT
TRBV7-2	TRBJ1-3	TRBD1	-	CASSLDHRGNTIYF	TGTGCCAGCAGCTTAGATCACAGGGGCAACACCATATATTTT
TRBV2	TRBJ1-5	TRBD1	-	CASSERDRNQPQHF	TGTGCCAGCAGTGAGCGGGACAGGAATCAGCCCCAGCATTTT
TRBV9	TRBJ1-4	-	once	CASSASGGPNEKLFF	TGTGCCAGCAGCGCTTCTGGGGGCCCTAATGAAAAACTGTTTTTT
TRBV3-1/TRBV3-2	TRBJ1-1	TRBD1	-	CASRGQGVGTEAFF	TGTGCCAGCAGGGGACAGGGTGTAGGAACTGAAGCTTTCTTT
TRBV30	TRBJ1-6	-	-	CAWSRGGATVGSPLHF	TGTGCCTGGAGTCGGGGCGGGGCGACCGTCGGTTCACCCCTCCACTTT
TRBV3-1/TRBV3-2	TRBJ2-7	-	-	CASSHEASTDEQYF	TGTGCCAGCAGCCATGAGGCTAGCACCGACGAGCAGTACTTC
TRBV27	TRBJ1-2	-	-	CASSSTPQAYGYTF	TGTGCCAGCAGTTCTACTCCGCAGGCCTATGGCTACACCTTC
TRBV25-1	TRBJ1-1	TRBD1	many	CASSATGNEAFF	TGTGCCAGCAGTGCGACAGGGAATGAAGCTTTCTTT
TRBV12-3/TRBV12-4	TRBJ1-5	-	few	CASRPDGLGPQHF	TGTGCCAGCAGACCAGACGGCCTAGGGCCCCAGCATTTT
TRBV5-5	TRBJ1-2	TRBD1	-	CASSPRTGSINYGYTF	TGTGCCAGCAGCCCCCGGACAGGGTCGATTAACTATGGCTACACCTTC
TRBV10-3	TRBJ1-1	TRBD1	-	CAITKTGGTEAFF	TGTGCCATCACTAAGACAGGGGGCACTGAAGCTTTCTTT
TRBV20-1	TRBJ1-5	TRBD1	-	CSASNRGLKPQHF	TGCAGTGCTAGTAACAGGGGGCTCAAGCCCCAGCATTTT
TRBV5-6	TRBJ1-3	-	many	CASRHRGSGNTIYF	TGTGCCAGCAGACATAGGGGATCTGGAAACACCATATATTTT
TRBV7-9	TRBJ1-2	-	-	CASSIPNRAPSYGYTF	TGTGCCAGCAGCATCCCGAACAGGGCTCCCTCCTATGGCTACACCTTC
TRBV19	TRBJ1-5	-	-	CASSTADRLRGQPQHF	TGTGCCAGTAGTACCGCTGACAGACTTCGTGGCCAGCCCCAGCATTTT
TRBV4-3	TRBJ2-2	-	few	CASSQSTRALTGELFF	TGCGCCAGCAGCCAATCTACTAGGGCCCTCACCGGGGAGCTGTTTTTT
TRBV23-1	TRBJ1-1	-	-	CASSQPGQPNTEAFF	TGCGCCAGCAGTCAACCTGGACAGCCGAACACTGAAGCTTTCTTT
TRBV5-1	TRBJ1-6	-	once	CASSLVVGEKTDSPLHF	TGCGCCAGCAGCTTGGTTGTGGGCGAAAAAACCGATTCACCCCTCCACTTT
TRBV4-2	TRBJ1-2	-	-	CASSQDKRVLGQGGYTF	TGTGCCAGCAGCCAAGATAAGAGGGTTTTGGGCCAGGGGGGCTACACCTTC
TRBV19	TRBJ2-3	TRBD2	-	CASKNLGLAGGQDTQYF	TGTGCCAGCAAAAACCTCGGACTAGCGGGGGGGCAAGATACGCAGTATTTT
TRBV4-1	TRBJ2-5	-	few	CASSQLTLTGKETQYF	TGCGCCAGCAGCCAATTAACTCTTACAGGGAAAGAGACCCAGTACTTC
TRBV20-1	TRBJ2-5	-	-	CSASAGGWVVETQYF	TGCAGTGCTAGTGCCGGGGGATGGGTGGTGGAGACCCAGTACTTC
TRBV18	TRBJ1-4	-	-	CASSPPRAEGEKLFF	TGTGCCAGCTCACCACCGAGGGCTGAGGGTGAAAAACTGTTTTTT
TRBV12-3/TRBV12-4	TRBJ1-5	TRBD1	-	CASSFTRGAQHF	TGTGCCAGCAGTTTCACCAGGGGGGCCCAGCATTTT
TRBV25-1	TRBJ1-1	TRBD1	few	CASSPRGLTEAFF	TGTGCCAGCTCGCCCAGGGGGCTGACTGAAGCTTTCTTT
TRBV4-2	TRBJ2-7	TRBD1	-	CASSQRAGGFYEQYF	TGTGCCAGCAGCCAGAGGGCAGGGGGCTTTTACGAGCAGTACTTC
TRBV28	TRBJ2-2	-	-	CASSLRLNTGELFF	TGTGCCAGCAGTTTGCGCCTGAACACCGGGGAGCTGTTTTTT
TRBV7-8	TRBJ2-2	TRBD2	-	CASSLMGLAGVGGTGELFF	TGTGCCAGCAGCCTGATGGGACTAGCGGGAGTTGGGGGCACCGGGGAGCTGTTTTTT
TRBV5-4	TRBJ2-1	-	-	CASSSNARDSKFF	TGTGCCAGCAGCTCAAACGCACGCGACAGTAAGTTCTTC
TRBV3-1/TRBV3-2	TRBJ2-1	TRBD2	-	CASSQELAVAGAHEQFF	TGTGCCAGCAGCCAAGAACTGGCGGTAGCGGGAGCACATGAGCAGTTCTTC
TRBV10-3	TRBJ2-7	-	-	CAVAKAVPSYEQYF	TGTGCCGTTGCTAAAGCGGTGCCCTCCTACGAGCAGTACTTC
TRBV19	TRBJ1-6	-	-	CANPPAAGSPLHF	TGTGCCAACCCCCCGGCCGCGGGTTCACCCCTCCACTTT
TRBV28	TRBJ1-5	-	once	CASIPGGLGNQPQHF	TGTGCCAGCATCCCAGGAGGTCTGGGCAATCAGCCCCAGCATTTT
TRBV7-2	TRBJ1-2	TRBD1	once	CASSFQGARGYTF	TGTGCCAGCAGCTTCCAGGGGGCGCGGGGCTACACCTTC
TRBV4-1	TRBJ1-2	-	few	CASSPGRDSIPYGYTF	TGCGCCAGCAGCCCCGGCCGGGACTCGATACCGTATGGCTACACCTTC
TRBV6-5	TRBJ1-1	TRBD1	-	CASRRDRNTEAFF	TGTGCCAGCAGACGGGACAGGAACACTGAAGCTTTCTTT
TRBV14	TRBJ2-5	-	-	CASSRSGSYRTQSAESAYF	TGTGCCAGCAGCCGGAGTGGCTCTTATAGAACCCAATCTGCCGAATCTGCGTACTTC
TRBV3-1/TRBV3-2	TRBJ2-1	TRBD2	-	CASQLRGRYNEQFF	TGTGCCAGCCAGCTCCGCGGGAGGTACAATGAGCAGTTCTTC
TRBV4-1	TRBJ2-3	-	-	CASSQWRGSADTQYF	TGCGCCAGCAGCCAATGGCGGGGCTCCGCCGATACGCAGTATTTT
TRBV29-1	TRBJ2-4	-	-	CSVEALAKNIQYF	TGCAGCGTTGAGGCTTTAGCCAAAAACATTCAGTACTTC
TRBV7-2	TRBJ1-5	-	once	CASSLVSESANQPQHF	TGTGCCAGCAGCTTAGTTTCTGAGTCCGCCAATCAGCCCCAGCATTTT
TRBV6-6	TRBJ1-2	TRBD1	-	CASSYQQGEGYTF	TGTGCCAGCAGTTACCAACAGGGGGAGGGCTACACCTTC
TRBV10-3	TRBJ1-1	TRBD1	-	CAITTGAGLLNTEAFF	TGTGCCATTACGACAGGGGCCGGCCTTTTGAACACTGAAGCTTTCTTT
TRBV7-8	TRBJ1-1	-	-	CASSPVGGSDTEAFF	TGTGCCAGCAGCCCTGTGGGGGGGAGCGACACTGAAGCTTTCTTT
TRBV15	TRBJ1-5	-	-	CATSREALSVQPQHF	TGTGCCACCAGCAGGGAGGCCCTTTCGGTACAGCCCCAGCATTTT
TRBV5-4	TRBJ1-3	TRBD1	-	CASSLDPTGNSGNTIYF	TGTGCCAGCAGCTTGGACCCGACAGGGAACTCTGGAAACACCATATATTTT
TRBV7-9	TRBJ2-3	TRBD2	-	CASSKGTSGSTDTQYF	TGTGCCAGCAGCAAAGGGACTAGCGGAAGCACAGATACGCAGTATTTT